This T cell receptor beta chain was identified in a study of OX40 agonist ivuxolimab in advanced cancers. The study's findings and limits: Some of the nonresponding patients also showed low levels of normalized T-cell clonal expansion.

Per the germline V gene, CDR1 is MNHNY and CDR2 is SVGAGI (reference sequence). The CDR3 runs to 16 residues. After removal of 6 bases from V and 0 bases from J, the junction contained 3 bases not matched to a gene. Using immunoSEQ multiplex PCR, the repertoire was profiled, and TCRdb retains in-frame clones only, with some absent. This table holds fewer than 60,000 clones, 80% to 90% found once. With regard to this clone: The antigen is undetermined.

V usage is TRBV6-6 and J usage is TRBJ2-7; 15 bases are shared with TRBD2. This clonotype originated in an adult with an advanced solid tumor such as melanoma, head and neck, liver or kidney cancer. The sample was CD4+ or CD8+ T cells sorted from blood, taken in a trial of the OX40 agonist ivuxolimab. The CDR3 loop reads CASRRGLAGGSYEQYF. The CDR3 DNA reads TGTGCCAGCAGACGGGGACTAGCGGGGGGCTCCTACGAGCAGTACTTC.